The 17 T cell receptor beta chains in this list originate from one sample, sequenced in a study of graft-versus-host responses after intestinal transplantation. These TCRs are of unknown antigen specificity. Clones were sequenced by immunoSEQ multiplex PCR, and TCRdb holds only the in-frame ones, with some missing. The table records tens of thousands of clones, 65% to 85% of them present only once. Sample: unstimulated CD4+ T cells sorted from spleen or lymph node cells, taken before transplant. Receptors were obtained from a human donor who was the organ donor for an intestinal transplant.

The chain has TRBV5-4 and TRBJ2-5; TRBD2 matches 7 bases. The CDR3 runs 14 residues. V gave up 2 bases and J gave up 4 bases; unmatched junction bases: 5. Germline V gene sequence: CDR1 SGHNT, CDR2 YYREEE (reference sequence). The CDR3 is CASSFGLEGETQYF. In DNA form, the CDR3 reads TGTGCCAGCAGCTTCGGACTAGAGGGAGAGACCCAGTACTTC.

The V call is TRBV7-2, the J call TRBJ1-2; D gene uncertain. The germline gives CDR1 SGHTA, CDR2 FQGNSA. The germline V and J ends were trimmed by 2 bases and 0 bases, with 10 bases remaining between them. The CDR3 is 15 amino acids. In nucleotides, the CDR3 is TGTGCCAGCAGCTTAAGGAGCTCAGCTAACTATGGCTACACCTTC. Translated, it gives CASSLRSSANYGYTF. Combining the CDR3 with reference TRBV7-2 and TRBJ1-2 gives the whole variable domain GAGVSQSPSNKVTEKGKDVELRCDPISGHTALYWYRQSLGQGLEFLIYFQGNSAPDKSGLPSDRFSAERTGGSVSTLTIQRTQQEDSAVYLCASSLRSSANYGYTFGSGTRLTVV.

The V gene is TRBV7-8, the J gene TRBJ1-1, with 9 bases lining up with TRBD1. Germline V gives CDR1 SGHVS, CDR2 FQNEAQ. V was pared by 2 bases and J by 3 bases, with 7 bases of the junction left unmatched. The CDR3 covers 16 residues. The DNA of the CDR3 is TGTGCCAGCAGCTTAACGGGACAGGGATGGTACACTGAAGCTTTCTTT. Protein sequence: CASSLTGQGWYTEAFF.

The chain has TRBV12-1 and TRBJ2-1; TRBD1 was called by the table and not checked on the DNA. TRBV12-1 is designated a pseudogene. This CDR3 spans 16 amino acids. CDR3 amino acids: CASSCNRGGSYNEQFF. In nucleotides, the CDR3 is TGTGCCAGCAGCTGCAACAGGGGTGGCTCCTACAATGAGCAGTTCTTC.

The CDR3 DNA reads TGTGCCAGCGCACGCTACAGGGGGACCTACGAGCAGTACTTC. Amino acids: CASARYRGTYEQYF. The chain couples TRBV27 to TRBJ2-7, with TRBD1 identical over 8 bases. The V segment lost 8 bases and the J segment 2 bases; nucleotides outside the gene matches: 8. The CDR3 has 14 amino acids. Per the germline V gene, CDR1 is MNHEY and CDR2 is SMNVEV (reference sequence).

This clone was seen only a few times. The chain has TRBV27 and TRBJ1-1; 7 nucleotides align to TRBD1. J gave up 5 bases and V 7 bases, and 10 bases lay outside the gene matches. Germline V CDR1 and CDR2: MNHEY, SMNVEV (reference sequence). This CDR3 is built from 14 residues. The CDR3 DNA reads as TGTGCCAGCAACCCCCGGACAGGACCTACTGAAGCTTTCTTT. This gives the protein CASNPRTGPTEAFF.

J is TRBJ1-3 and V is TRBV27, with D perhaps TRBD1 (6 bases). Germline values: CDR1 MNHEY, CDR2 SMNVEV (reference sequence). Trimming removed 5 bases at V and 1 base at J, with 9 bases between. The CDR3 runs to 14 residues. The CDR3 sequence: CASSRGQSGNTIYF. The CDR3 DNA is TGTGCCAGCAGTCGCGGACAGTCTGGAAACACCATATATTTT.

The V call is TRBV7-2, the J call TRBJ1-3; D perhaps matches TRBD1 (6 bases). The CDR3 runs 14 residues. Trimming left V 5 bases short and J 4 bases short, with 12 bases between. Per germline, CDR1 SGHTA and CDR2 FQGNSA. The CDR3 DNA sequence: TGTGCCAGCAGCCAAGGGGGTACAGGAAACACCATATATTTT. Translation: CASSQGGTGNTIYF.

The V call is TRBV5-1, the J call TRBJ2-3; D is tentatively TRBD1 or TRBD2 (5 bases each). Germline V lookup: CDR1 SGHRS, CDR2 YFSETQ. Trimming took off 0 bases at V and 2 bases at J, with 13 bases between the two ends. CDR3 size: 16 residues. CDR3 in amino acids: CASSLVRGTFTDTQYF. CDR3 nucleotide sequence: TGCGCCAGCAGCTTGGTTCGAGGGACCTTCACAGATACGCAGTATTTT.

The chain couples TRBV6-1 to TRBJ1-5, with D possibly being TRBD1 (6 bases). Deletions cut 4 bases from V and 11 bases from J, with 9 bases between. The CDR3 covers 11 residues. Germline V gives CDR1 MNHNS, CDR2 SASEGT. The CDR3 sequence is CASSVRGAQHF. In DNA form, the CDR3 reads TGTGCCAGCAGTGTGAGGGGGGCCCAGCATTTT.

This clone was seen more than once but under ten times. The chain links TRBV6-5 to TRBJ1-1, with D tentatively TRBD1 (6 bases). CDR1 and CDR2 from the germline V gene are MNHEY and SVGAGI. The CDR3 consists of 10 residues. V was shortened by 5 bases and J by 8 bases, with 6 bases between the two germline ends. CDR3 residues: CASSDREAFF. The CDR3 coding sequence is TGTGCCAGCAGTGACAGGGAAGCTTTCTTT.

Concerning this clone: The sample holds other DNA sequences that translate to the same CDR3. The chain has TRBV10-1 and TRBJ2-2; D gene uncertain. V was cut by 6 bases and J by 3 bases, with 8 bases left in between. This CDR3 region has 13 residues. The germline V gene encodes CDR1 WNHNN and CDR2 SYGVQD (reference sequence). The CDR3 coding sequence is TGCGCCAGCAGGGCGAGAGACACCGGGGAGCTGTTTTTT. Amino acids: CASRARDTGELFF.

V gene TRBV28 combines with J gene TRBJ2-5, with no clear D. Looked up from germline, CDR1 is MDHEN and CDR2 is SYDVKM. CDR3 length: 14 residues. V lost 2 bases and J lost 1, with 8 bases in between. The CDR3 DNA sequence: TGTGCCAGCAGTTTAGTCCGGTCCCAAGAGACCCAGTACTTC. This translates into CASSLVRSQETQYF.

This chain uses TRBV19 with TRBJ1-1, with D perhaps matching TRBD1 (5 bases). Germline V lookup: CDR1 LNHDA, CDR2 SQIVND (reference sequence). The CDR3 runs 12 residues. Trimming removed 3 bases at V and 7 bases at J, with 9 bases between. The CDR3 loop is CASSIRTSEAFF. The CDR3 coding sequence is TGTGCCAGTAGTATCCGGACAAGTGAAGCTTTCTTT.

The chain uses TRBV19 and TRBJ2-5; D is perhaps TRBD2 (6 bases). The germline gives CDR1 LNHDA, CDR2 SQIVND (reference sequence). This CDR3 is 15 amino acids long. V was clipped by 4 bases and J by 5 bases, with 17 bases between them. DNA of the CDR3: TGTGCCAGTAGTACTCGCGGGTCCCGGGGGGAGACCCAGTACTTC. Translation: CASSTRGSRGETQYF.

This chain connects TRBV19 to TRBJ2-5, with 16 bases aligning to TRBD2. CDR1 and CDR2 (germline): LNHDA, SQIVND (reference sequence). Trimming cost V 5 bases and J 10 bases; bases outside gene matches: 10. CDR3 length: 16 residues. CDR3 sequence reads: CASSSFQGLAGGNQYF. The CDR3 bases are TGTGCCAGTAGTTCCTTCCAGGGACTAGCGGGGGGGAACCAGTACTTC.

The chain joins TRBV30 to TRBJ1-2; TRBD1 agrees at 7 bases. Germline trimming cut 5 bases from V and 4 bases from J; bases unmatched to any gene: 7. The CDR3 is 13 residues long. Per germline, CDR1 GTSNPN and CDR2 SVGIG (reference sequence). DNA of the CDR3: TGTGCCTGGGGCCAGGGGGTAAGCTATGGCTACACCTTC. Residues: CAWGQGVSYGYTF.